The 20 T cell receptor beta chains below come from one sample, sequenced in a study of T cell changes during pregnancy in multiple sclerosis. Sequenced by immunoSEQ multiplex PCR; TCRdb stores in-frame clones only, minus some. The sample consists of approximately 44,000 clones, approximately 92% of them appearing once. The sequenced sample was CD4+ T cells from peripheral blood mononuclear cells, obtained in the second trimester of pregnancy. Receptors originate from a female donor in good health, enrolled as a control in a pregnancy study.

J is TRBJ1-3 and V is TRBV7-2, with 9 bases identical to TRBD1. Germline V gene sequence: CDR1 SGHTA, CDR2 FQGNSA. This CDR3 region has 17 residues. V gave up 5 bases and J gave up 0 bases; unmatched junction bases: 8. The CDR3 DNA sequence: TGTGCCAGCAGCCCGCCGGGACAGGGTCCCTCTGGAAACACCATATATTTT. Protein product: CASSPPGQGPSGNTIYF.

The chain has TRBV25-1 and TRBJ2-7, with D possibly TRBD1 on 6 matching bases. Germline V gives CDR1 MGHDK, CDR2 SYGVNS. The CDR3 is 13 residues long. The V and J ends lost 7 bases and 2 bases respectively, with 12 bases between them. The CDR3 is CASTGTYPYEQYF. The CDR3, as DNA: TGTGCCAGCACCGGGACATACCCCTACGAGCAGTACTTC.

This clone was found once. The chain carries TRBV19 and TRBJ2-3; 7 bases align to TRBD1. Germline lookup yields CDR1 LNHDA and CDR2 SQIVND (reference sequence). The V gene end was trimmed by 4 bases and the J gene end by 9 bases; junction bases not matched to a gene: 7. The CDR3 covers 13 residues. The CDR3 loop is CASSKTGVDTQYF. The CDR3 DNA reads as TGTGCCAGTAGTAAAACAGGGGTTGACACGCAGTATTTT. Complete variable domain (other parts from reference TRBV19 and TRBJ2-3): DGGITQSPKYLFRKEGQNVTLSCEQNLNHDAMYWYRQDPGQGLRLIYYSQIVNDFQKGDIAEGYSVSREKKESFPLTVTSAQKNPTAFYLCASSKTGVDTQYFGPGTRLTVL.

This clone was observed once. This rearrangement joins TRBV10-3 to TRBJ2-1; 7 bases map to TRBD1. The germline V gene has CDR1 ENHRY and CDR2 SYGVKD. The V segment lost 6 bases and the J segment 6 bases; nucleotides outside the gene matches: 11. The CDR3 has 15 residues. CDR3 nucleotides: TGTGCCATCAGAGCAGGGGGTCAGCGCGGCAATGAGCAGTTCTTC. Residues: CAIRAGGQRGNEQFF.

The rearrangement links TRBV4-3 to TRBJ2-1; 9 nucleotides agree with TRBD2. The CDR3 extends over 14 amino acids. The germline gives CDR1 LGHNA, CDR2 YSLEER. V was clipped by 2 bases and J by 8 bases; unmatched bases: 4. CDR3 sequence reads: CASSQSGRWDEQFF. The DNA for the CDR3 is TGCGCCAGCAGCCAAAGCGGGAGGTGGGATGAGCAGTTCTTC.

The chain joins TRBV7-3 to TRBJ2-2, with 8 bases matching TRBD2. The CDR3 has 16 amino acids. V was clipped by 5 bases and J by 0 bases; unmatched bases: 5. Germline V CDR1 and CDR2: SGHTA, FQGTGA. In nucleotides, the CDR3 is TGTGCCAGCAGCGCCCAACTAGCGGCGAACACCGGGGAGCTGTTTTTT. This encodes CASSAQLAANTGELFF.

The chain uses TRBV6-5 and TRBJ1-2; no definite D call. Trimming took 0 bases from V and 5 from J, leaving 10 bases between them. Germline assignment: CDR1 MNHEY and CDR2 SVGAGI. The CDR3 totals 14 residues. CDR3 coding DNA: TGTGCCAGCAGTTACTCGGAGCTAAATTATGGCTACACCTTC. Amino acid sequence: CASSYSELNYGYTF.

The chain uses TRBV18 and TRBJ1-2, with 7 bases fitting TRBD1. CDR3 length: 15 residues. CDR1 and CDR2 from the germline V gene are KGHSH and LQKENI. V lost 3 bases to trimming and J lost 4 bases; unmatched junction nucleotides: 8. The CDR3 here is CASSPGQTMGYGYTF. The CDR3 bases are TGTGCCAGCTCACCGGGACAGACTATGGGCTATGGCTACACCTTC.

The CDR3 sequence is CASSPQAGQGYEQYF. The CDR3, as DNA: TGTGCCAGCAGCCCACAAGCGGGACAGGGTTACGAGCAGTACTTC. The chain combines TRBV7-2 with TRBJ2-7; TRBD1 matches at 9 bases. CDR3 length equals 15 residues. The germline CDR1 and CDR2 sequences are SGHTA and FQGNSA. Unmatched junction bases numbered 9, after V lost 5 bases and J lost 4 bases.

The chain uses TRBV2 and TRBJ1-1, with a tentative D call TRBD1 (5 bases). V lost 6 bases, J lost 1 base, and 15 bases lay in between. This CDR3 spans 15 amino acids. Germline CDR1 reads SNHLY; CDR2 reads FYNNEI. The CDR3 loop is CASRGVGGRNTEAFF. For the CDR3, the DNA is TGTGCCAGCAGAGGAGTGGGGGGAAGGAACACTGAAGCTTTCTTT.

The CDR3 nucleotides read TGTGCCAGCAGTCGCACTAGCGTCAGCACAGATACGCAGTATTTT. Protein product: CASSRTSVSTDTQYF. The chain links TRBV7-3 to TRBJ2-3, with TRBD2 matching over 7 bases. CDR1 is SGHTA, CDR2 FQGTGA, per germline. CDR3 length: 15 amino acids. The ends lost 6 bases at V and 0 bases at J; junction bases unmatched: 6.

In its sample, this clone was seen a few times. V is TRBV25-1 and J is TRBJ1-2; D gene unclear. V gave up 4 bases and J gave up 13 bases, with 16 bases separating them. The V gene's germline CDR1 is MGHDK and CDR2 SYGVNS. CDR3 size: 12 residues. CDR3 nucleotides: TGTGCCAGCAGTGGTGGCCCCGGGAGGCTCACCTTC. Protein: CASSGGPGRLTF.

The chain carries TRBV5-1 and TRBJ2-7, with 8 bases that match TRBD1. Germline loops: CDR1 SGHRS, CDR2 YFSETQ. The CDR3 totals 14 residues. Germline trimming cut 5 bases from V and 2 bases from J; bases unmatched to any gene: 6. CDR3 protein: CASRKLQGAYEQYF. The DNA of the CDR3 is TGCGCCAGCAGAAAACTACAGGGGGCCTACGAGCAGTACTTC.

V is TRBV19 and J is TRBJ2-5; 11 bases line up with TRBD2. The CDR3 is made up of 16 amino acids. With 6 bases clipped from V and 2 bases from J, the junction kept 8 bases outside the gene matches. The germline V gene encodes CDR1 LNHDA and CDR2 SQIVND (reference sequence). The CDR3 spells CASSRWGLAEQETQYF. The CDR3, as DNA: TGTGCCAGTAGCCGATGGGGACTAGCGGAACAAGAGACCCAGTACTTC.

V and J are TRBV5-1 and TRBJ1-3; a possible D gene is TRBD1 (6 bases). This CDR3 region has 15 residues. Trimming removed 0 bases from V and 4 bases from J, with 11 bases in between. Germline assignment: CDR1 SGHRS and CDR2 YFSETQ. The CDR3 spells CASSLGQGYGNTIYF. In DNA, the CDR3 is TGCGCCAGCAGCTTGGGCCAGGGGTACGGAAACACCATATATTTT.

This chain links TRBV7-9 with TRBJ2-1; D possibly corresponds to TRBD2 (6 bases). CDR3 length: 13 residues. Germline V CDR1 and CDR2: SEHNR, FQNEAQ (reference sequence). Trimming pared 5 bases from V and 6 bases from J, leaving 11 bases between. CDR3 residues: CASSTGLINEQFF. CDR3 nucleotides: TGTGCCAGCAGCACGGGACTTATCAATGAGCAGTTCTTC.

This chain connects TRBV28 to TRBJ2-2; TRBD1 matches 7 bases. The CDR3 covers 16 residues. After removal of 6 bases from V and 0 bases from J, the junction contained 7 bases not matched to a gene. Germline V gene sequence: CDR1 MDHEN, CDR2 SYDVKM. CDR3 region: CASSSPGTANTGELFF. The DNA of the CDR3 is TGTGCCAGCAGCTCACCCGGGACAGCGAACACCGGGGAGCTGTTTTTT. The whole variable domain, remainder taken from reference TRBV28 and TRBJ2-2, is DVKVTQSSRYLVKRTGEKVFLECVQDMDHENMFWYRQDPGLGLRLIYFSYDVKMKEKGDIPEGYSVSREKKERFSLILESASTNQTSMYLCASSSPGTANTGELFFGEGSRLTVL.

This chain uses TRBV5-6 with TRBJ2-1, with TRBD2 identical over 11 bases. The trim removed 4 bases at V and 5 bases at J, leaving 5 bases unmatched. Germline values: CDR1 SGHDT, CDR2 YYEEEE. CDR3 length: 15 amino acids. This CDR3 reads CASSIGTSGHNEQFF. The CDR3 coding sequence is TGTGCCAGCAGCATCGGGACTAGCGGCCACAATGAGCAGTTCTTC.

The chain links TRBV7-6 to TRBJ2-3; TRBD2 matches 7 bases. Trimming at V came to 5 bases and at J to 6 bases, leaving 17 bases not matched to a gene. CDR1 and CDR2 (germline): SGHVS, FNYEAQ. CDR3 length: 17 amino acids. The CDR3 is CASSPPLGGRLRDTQYF. CDR3 sequence (DNA): TGTGCCAGCAGCCCCCCCCTTGGCGGGAGACTTAGGGATACGCAGTATTTT.

The chain employs TRBV7-9 and TRBJ2-7, with TRBD2 identical over 9 bases. The CDR3 has 15 amino acids. The germline CDR1 and CDR2 sequences are SEHNR and FQNEAQ (reference sequence). Trimming took 4 bases from V and 6 from J; bases not matched to a gene: 10. The CDR3 is CASSSIPGLAVEQYF. The CDR3, as DNA: TGTGCCAGCAGCTCCATACCGGGACTAGCTGTCGAGCAGTACTTC.